Following are 27 T cell receptor beta chains from one sample sequenced in a study of T cell repertoires in cytomegalovirus infection. Each CDR3 protein gets one entry after TCRdb re-called the reads with MiXCR. The table lists nearly 650,000 distinct CDR3 sequences, roughly 26% of them singletons. Sequencing was done on a sample of CD8+ T cells from PBMCs. The receptors stem from a human donor in good health (CMV status not recorded). Some clones in this sample may be carry-over from other donors' samples.

The chain recombines TRBV7-6 with TRBJ2-1; 8 nucleotides line up with TRBD2. Unmatched junction bases numbered 4, after V lost 1 base and J lost 5 bases. This CDR3 comprises 15 residues. Germline V lookup: CDR1 SGHVS, CDR2 FNYEAQ. CDR3 coding DNA: TGTGCCAGCAGCTTAGGAGCGGGGGACAACAATGAGCAGTTCTTC. As protein: CASSLGAGDNNEQFF.

As for this clonotype: At one boundary the junction diverges from the germline segment, which might be a read error. The chain recombines TRBV7-9 with TRBJ2-2, with D perhaps TRBD1 or TRBD2 (6 bases each). This CDR3 region has 16 residues. Germline assignment: CDR1 SEHNR and CDR2 FQNEAQ (reference sequence). CDR3 in DNA: TGTGCCAGCAGCTTAGTCCGGGGGCTCGGCACCGGGGATCTGTTTTTT. This translates into CASSLVRGLGTGDLFF.

This clonotype has at least ten counts. The V gene is TRBV7-2, the J gene TRBJ1-1, with no clear D. Germline CDR1 and CDR2: SGHTA and FQGNSA. Deletions cut 3 bases from V and 4 bases from J, with 9 bases between. This CDR3 has 13 amino acids. In DNA, the CDR3 is TGTGCCAGCAGCTTTGCCGGGCCCACTGAAGCTTTCTTT. Residues: CASSFAGPTEAFF.

This clonotype has a handful of counts. The chain recombines TRBV7-9 with TRBJ1-1; D is ambiguous. CDR1 is SEHNR, CDR2 FQNEAQ, per germline (reference sequence). The CDR3 loop spans 12 amino acids. V dropped 5 bases and J dropped 5 bases, with 9 bases sitting between them. CDR3 DNA sequence: TGTGCCAGCAGCCCTTTACCAACTGAAGCTTTCTTT. Protein: CASSPLPTEAFF. Full variable domain (rest looked up from reference TRBV7-9 and TRBJ1-1): DTGVSQNPRHKITKRGQNVTFRCDPISEHNRLYWYRQTLGQGPEFLTYFQNEAQLEKSRLLSDRFSAERPKGSFSTLEIQRTEQGDSAMYLCASSPLPTEAFFGQGTRLTVV.

This clonotype was detected many times. The V call is TRBV7-6, the J call TRBJ1-4; D is ambiguous. The CDR3 has 14 amino acids. The V end was cut by 2 bases, the J end by 0 bases, with 4 bases between. CDR1 is SGHVS, CDR2 FNYEAQ, per germline. The CDR3 DNA reads as TGTGCCAGCAGCTTACTTGCAACTAATGAAAAACTGTTTTTT. This sequence encodes CASSLLATNEKLFF.

This clonotype was counted between two and nine times. The chain links TRBV5-4 to TRBJ2-3, with a possible D match to TRBD2 (6 bases). The length of the CDR3 is 14 residues. CDR1 and CDR2 (germline): SGHNT, YYREEE (reference sequence). V lost 7 bases and J 0 bases, leaving 12 bases between the germline ends. CDR3: CASLRDSSTDTQYF. The CDR3 DNA follows: TGTGCCAGCCTCCGGGACTCTAGCACAGATACGCAGTATTTT.

V usage is TRBV28 and J usage is TRBJ1-1; possible D gene TRBD1, 5 bases. Germline V gene lookup returns CDR1 MDHEN and CDR2 SYDVKM. This CDR3 has 13 amino acids. The V end lost 8 bases, the J end lost 5 bases, and 15 bases lay between the germline ends. The CDR3 sequence is CASGRGVGTEAFF. The CDR3 DNA reads as TGTGCCAGCGGAAGGGGTGTTGGTACTGAAGCTTTCTTT.

This clonotype turned up a few times. The rearrangement joins TRBV6-6 to TRBJ2-1; 7 positions agree with TRBD1. V dropped 5 bases and J dropped 3; count of bases not matched to a gene: 7. Germline assignment: CDR1 MNHNY and CDR2 SVGAGI (reference sequence). The CDR3 sequence is 15 residues long. The CDR3 DNA is TGTGCCAGCAGTCCCGACAGGGCCATCTACAATGAGCAGTTCTTC. Protein product: CASSPDRAIYNEQFF.

The chain employs TRBV19 and TRBJ2-1; 10 nucleotides align to TRBD2. The V segment lost 7 bases and the J segment 3 bases; nucleotides outside the gene matches: 6. The CDR3 is 15 residues long. Looked up from germline, CDR1 is LNHDA and CDR2 is SQIVND (reference sequence). The CDR3 here is CASTSGGAGYNEQFF. The DNA for the CDR3 is TGTGCCAGTACGAGCGGGGGGGCCGGCTACAATGAGCAGTTCTTC.

In its sample, this clonotype was seen many times. The chain recombines TRBV7-6 with TRBJ2-1; 8 nucleotides match TRBD1. There are 15 residues in the CDR3. CDR1 is SGHVS and CDR2 is FNYEAQ in the germline V gene. V lost 1 base to trimming and J lost 3 bases; unmatched junction nucleotides: 2. CDR3 coding DNA: TGTGCCAGCAGCTTAGGACAGGGGCGCTACAATGAGCAGTTCTTC. Translating it yields CASSLGQGRYNEQFF.

V and J are TRBV20-1 and TRBJ2-1; the match to TRBD1 covers 9 bases. V lost 0 bases to trimming and J lost 6 bases; unmatched junction nucleotides: 9. Germline-derived CDR1 and CDR2 are DFQATT and SNEGSKA (reference sequence). The CDR3 is made up of 16 amino acids. In DNA, the CDR3 is TGCAGTGCTAGAGATCCCCCGGGACAGGGTATCAATGAGCAGTTCTTC. Protein product: CSARDPPGQGINEQFF.

This clonotype was observed at least ten times. The J gene is TRBJ2-5, the V gene TRBV7-8; D may correspond to TRBD1 or TRBD2 (5 bases each). The CDR3 covers 15 residues. V lost 5 bases, J lost 2 bases, and 15 bases lay in between. Per germline, CDR1 SGHVS and CDR2 FQNEAQ. The CDR3 sequence is CASSPRDVTQETQYF. The CDR3 DNA reads TGTGCCAGCAGCCCCCGGGACGTCACGCAAGAGACCCAGTACTTC.

This clonotype was recorded at least ten times. The chain employs TRBV4-3 and TRBJ1-2, with D perhaps matching TRBD1 (6 bases). The germline V gene encodes CDR1 LGHNA and CDR2 YSLEER. This CDR3 is built from 14 residues. With 1 base removed from V and 13 bases from J, the gap between germline ends came to 19 bases. The CDR3 is CASSQVGASQDCTF. The CDR3 DNA reads as TGCGCCAGCAGCCAAGTGGGGGCCAGTCAAGACTGCACCTTC.

The chain employs TRBV6-2 or TRBV6-3 and TRBJ1-5; D unclear. The CDR3 covers 13 residues. The V end lost 3 bases, the J end lost 3 bases, and 6 bases lay between the germline ends. In germline, CDR1 is MNHEY, CDR2 SVGEGT. The CDR3 loop reads CASSYMINQPQHF. The DNA of the CDR3 is TGTGCCAGCAGTTATATGATCAATCAGCCCCAGCATTTT.

Worth noting for this clonotype: A much larger clone differs from this one at a single base, so this may be a read error. The chain couples TRBV6-5 to TRBJ1-1; D is ambiguous. The CDR3 is made up of 14 amino acids. Trimming took off 0 bases at V and 1 base at J, with 6 bases between the two ends. CDR1 is MNHEY, CDR2 SVGAGI, per germline. The CDR3 DNA reads as TGTGCCAGCAGTTACTCGACGGAGAACACTGAAGCTTTCTTT. Translating it yields CASSYSTENTEAFF.

This sequence joins TRBV29-1 and TRBJ1-2; D uncertain. This CDR3 contains 13 residues. V was cut by 0 bases and J by 8 bases, with 13 bases left in between. Germline V CDR1 and CDR2: SQVTM, ANQGSEA. CDR3 loop: CSVEDRPPRGYTF. The CDR3 DNA is TGCAGCGTTGAAGACAGGCCCCCTCGGGGCTACACCTTC. Combining the CDR3 with reference TRBV29-1 and TRBJ1-2 gives the whole variable domain SAVISQKPSRDICQRGTSLTIQCQVDSQVTMMFWYRQQPGQSLTLIATANQGSEATYESGFVIDKFPISRPNLTFSTLTVSNMSPEDSSIYLCSVEDRPPRGYTFGSGTRLTVV.

This clonotype was observed many times. The chain links TRBV12-3 or TRBV12-4 to TRBJ1-5, with a tentative D call TRBD1 (6 bases). This CDR3 is 19 amino acids long. V lost 3 bases, J lost 1 base, and 22 bases lay in between. The CDR3 is CASSFQTTNTGYSNQPQHF. CDR3 nucleotide sequence: TGTGCCAGCAGTTTCCAAACCACCAATACAGGGTACAGCAATCAGCCCCAGCATTTT.

J is TRBJ2-1 and V is TRBV7-8; no clear D. V gave up 6 bases and J gave up 7 bases, with 16 bases separating them. The length of the CDR3 is 14 residues. Germline V gene lookup returns CDR1 SGHVS and CDR2 FQNEAQ. The CDR3: CASRVAQQNNEQFF. In nucleotides, the CDR3 is TGTGCCAGCAGAGTAGCCCAACAGAATAATGAGCAGTTCTTC.

This clonotype came up a few times. The V and J genes are TRBV20-1 and TRBJ2-7; D gene uncertain. The germline CDR1 and CDR2 sequences are DFQATT and SNEGSKA (reference sequence). Trimming left V 0 bases short and J 1 base short, with 4 bases between. The CDR3 loop spans 12 amino acids. CDR3 amino acids: CSAREGSYEQYF. CDR3 bases: TGCAGTGCTAGAGAAGGTTCCTACGAGCAGTACTTC.

The chain couples TRBV20-1 to TRBJ2-7; D is perhaps TRBD1 (6 bases). V was pared by 3 bases and J by 4 bases, with 16 bases between. This CDR3 is 14 amino acids long. Germline CDR1 DFQATT, CDR2 SNEGSKA (reference sequence). The CDR3 DNA is TGCAGTGCTAGTATCCAGGGGTCCTTATACGAGCAGTACGTC. This translates into CSASIQGSLYEQYV.

This clonotype has a handful of counts. The V call is TRBV5-6, the J call TRBJ2-5, with D perhaps TRBD1 (6 bases). V was cut by 0 bases and J by 6 bases, with 12 bases left in between. Germline V gene sequence: CDR1 SGHDT, CDR2 YYEEEE. This CDR3 is built from 14 residues. The CDR3 DNA is TGTGCCAGCAGCTTGGTCAGGGGTAAACAGACCCAGTACTTC. Translation: CASSLVRGKQTQYF.

This chain links TRBV4-3 with TRBJ1-2; D is unresolved. Between the trimmed V and J ends, which lost 0 bases and 8 bases, there was a span of 10 bases. Germline V gene sequence: CDR1 LGHNA, CDR2 YSLEER. The CDR3 spans 13 residues. The chain's CDR3 is CASSQDAGEGYTF. The CDR3 bases are TGCGCCAGCAGCCAAGACGCCGGTGAAGGCTACACCTTC.

This clonotype has just one count. The chain recombines TRBV7-9 with TRBJ1-1; D unclear. Germline loops: CDR1 SEHNR, CDR2 FQNEAQ (reference sequence). The V end was cut by 7 bases, the J end by 1 base, with 13 bases between. The CDR3 is made up of 14 amino acids. In nucleotides, the CDR3 is TGTGCCAGCACCCGGGGAGGCAGGAACACTGAAGCTTTCTTT. Protein: CASTRGGRNTEAFF.

This rearrangement joins TRBV2 to TRBJ2-7, with D possibly TRBD1 on 5 matching bases. Germline V lookup: CDR1 SNHLY, CDR2 FYNNEI. Trimming stripped 5 bases from V and 6 bases from J, with 14 bases between. The CDR3 loop spans 13 amino acids. In DNA, the CDR3 is TGTGCCAGCAGTTTAATCAGGGATAGCGAGCAGTACGTC. It specifies CASSLIRDSEQYV.

This clonotype has at least ten counts. J is TRBJ2-1 and V is TRBV12-3 or TRBV12-4; D is perhaps TRBD1 (5 bases). The CDR3 consists of 14 residues. V dropped 2 bases and J dropped 9 bases, with 14 bases sitting between them. CDR3 coding DNA: TGTGCCAGCAGTTTATCAGGGTATTCCAGTGAGCAGTTCTTC. Translated: CASSLSGYSSEQFF.

This clonotype came up many times. V gene TRBV7-9 combines with J gene TRBJ2-7; D not certain. Germline V gene sequence: CDR1 SEHNR, CDR2 FQNEAQ (reference sequence). The CDR3 runs to 15 residues. V shed 4 bases and J shed 2 bases, with 15 bases lying between them. The CDR3, as DNA: TGTGCCAGCAGCTCGGTGGTGCAATCCCCCTACGAGCAGTACTTC. Amino acid sequence: CASSSVVQSPYEQYF.

This clonotype was seen at least ten times. This chain's CDR3 is CASSLGSGGFYNEQFF. In nucleotides, the CDR3 is TGTGCCAGCAGCTTAGGGAGTGGGGGTTTCTACAATGAGCAGTTCTTC. J is TRBJ2-1 and V is TRBV11-2, with D perhaps TRBD1 or TRBD2 (5 bases each). V shed 1 base and J shed 3 bases, with 13 bases lying between them. The CDR3 contains 16 residues. CDR1 and CDR2 (germline): SGHAT, FQNNGV.